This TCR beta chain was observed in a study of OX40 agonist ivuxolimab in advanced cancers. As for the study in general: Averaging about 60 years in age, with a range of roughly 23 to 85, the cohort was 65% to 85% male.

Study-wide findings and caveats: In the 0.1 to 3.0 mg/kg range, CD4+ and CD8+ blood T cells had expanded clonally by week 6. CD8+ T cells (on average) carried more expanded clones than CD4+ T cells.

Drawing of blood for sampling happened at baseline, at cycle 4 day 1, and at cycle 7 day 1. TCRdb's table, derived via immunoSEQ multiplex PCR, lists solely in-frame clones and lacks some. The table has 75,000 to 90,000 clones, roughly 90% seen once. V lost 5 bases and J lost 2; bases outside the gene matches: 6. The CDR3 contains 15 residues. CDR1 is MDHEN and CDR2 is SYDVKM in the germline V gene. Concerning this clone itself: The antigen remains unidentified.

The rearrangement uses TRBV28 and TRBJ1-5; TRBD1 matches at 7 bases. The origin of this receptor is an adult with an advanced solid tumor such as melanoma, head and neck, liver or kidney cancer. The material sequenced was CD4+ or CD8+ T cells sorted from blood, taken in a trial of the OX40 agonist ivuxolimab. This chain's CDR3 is CASSRTGVGNQPQHF. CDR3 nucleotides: TGTGCCAGCAGTCGAACAGGGGTGGGCAATCAGCCCCAGCATTTT.